Shown below are 21 T cell receptor beta chains from a single sample sequenced in a study of blood T cell repertoires in COVID-19. Using immunoSEQ multiplex PCR, the repertoire was profiled, and TCRdb retains in-frame clones only, with some absent. The sample shows hundreds of thousands of clones, about 88% of them seen only once. Sequencing input: peripheral blood. Every receptor here comes from a man aged 35-49 years with acute or convalescent COVID-19.

The chain joins TRBV5-1 to TRBJ1-1; 12 bases fit TRBD1. Trimming removed 4 bases from V and 10 bases from J; junction bases left unmatched: 11. This CDR3 contains 15 residues. Germline loops: CDR1 SGHRS, CDR2 YFSETQ. The CDR3 here is CASSPYRDRGLRAFF. CDR3 in DNA: TGCGCCAGCAGCCCTTACCGGGACAGGGGGCTTCGAGCTTTCTTT.

This clone was seen once. This chain uses TRBV11-2 with TRBJ2-3; 8 nucleotides align to TRBD2. The V gene end was trimmed by 0 bases and the J gene end by 0 bases; junction bases not matched to a gene: 2. There are 16 residues in the CDR3. The germline V gene has CDR1 SGHAT and CDR2 FQNNGV. The CDR3 protein is CASSLDSGVSTDTQYF. The CDR3 DNA reads as TGTGCCAGCAGCTTAGATAGCGGGGTCAGCACAGATACGCAGTATTTT.

This chain uses TRBV5-4 with TRBJ1-6; possibly TRBD1 for D (5 bases). The CDR3 is 13 residues long. Germline V gene data show CDR1 as SGHNT and CDR2 as YYREEE (reference sequence). The V end lost 4 bases, the J end lost 10 bases, and 12 bases lay between the germline ends. CDR3 sequence: CASSPDSYSPLHF. The CDR3 nucleotides are TGTGCCAGCAGCCCTGACAGTTACTCACCCCTCCACTTT.

The V call is TRBV10-3, the J call TRBJ1-5; 7 nucleotides match TRBD1. V trimming: 6 bases; J trimming: 7 bases; junction bases outside the gene matches: 12. The CDR3 extends over 15 amino acids. The germline V gene encodes CDR1 ENHRY and CDR2 SYGVKD. The DNA of the CDR3 is TGTGCCATCAGCTATACAGGGGATGAAGACCAGCCCCAGCATTTT. Protein product: CAISYTGDEDQPQHF.

The CDR3 DNA sequence: TGTGCCAGCAGCGAGACAGGGGGCGTTGGAAACACCATATATTTT. Residues: CASSETGGVGNTIYF. The chain uses TRBV9 and TRBJ1-3; 10 nucleotides match TRBD1. CDR3 length equals 15 residues. The trim removed 3 bases at V and 3 bases at J, leaving 3 bases unmatched. Germline V gene data show CDR1 as SGDLS and CDR2 as YYNGEE.

This clone was observed a handful of times. DNA for the CDR3: TGTGCCAGCAGCTTAACTTTTAGTCGGACAGGGTTGAAACTGTTTTTT. Its translation: CASSLTFSRTGLKLFF. The rearrangement uses TRBV7-2 and TRBJ1-4, with TRBD1 matching over 8 bases. From germline, CDR1 is SGHTA and CDR2 FQGNSA. The CDR3 is 16 amino acids. V gave up 2 bases and J gave up 11 bases; unmatched junction bases: 13.

The chain joins TRBV6-5 to TRBJ2-7, with a weak D call TRBD2 (5 bases). Per the germline V gene, CDR1 is MNHEY and CDR2 is SVGAGI. V shed 4 bases and J shed 3 bases, with 10 bases lying between them. This CDR3 region has 13 residues. Written as DNA, the CDR3 is TGTGCCAGCAGTTTGCGGGCGAACTACGAGCAGTACTTC. Translation gives CASSLRANYEQYF.

The chain joins TRBV2 to TRBJ1-2; D ambiguous. V lost 1 base to trimming and J lost 2 bases, with 8 bases between them. The CDR3 loop spans 14 amino acids. Germline values: CDR1 SNHLY, CDR2 FYNNEI. This CDR3 reads CASSEEQENYGYTF. The CDR3, as DNA: TGTGCCAGCAGTGAAGAACAAGAAAACTATGGCTACACCTTC.

The V call is TRBV19, the J call TRBJ1-5; tentative D call: TRBD1 (5 bases). Trimming stripped 3 bases from V and 5 bases from J, with 17 bases between. CDR1 LNHDA and CDR2 SQIVND come from the germline V gene (reference sequence). The CDR3 has 16 amino acids. The chain's CDR3 is CASSMTAGQSYQPQHF. The CDR3 coding sequence is TGTGCCAGTAGTATGACAGCGGGGCAGAGTTATCAGCCCCAGCATTTT.

V and J are TRBV3-1 (or the pseudogene TRBV3-2) and TRBJ2-1; 14 bases agree with TRBD2. Germline V gene lookup returns CDR1 LGHDT and CDR2 YNNKEL (reference sequence). CDR3 length: 18 amino acids. V was clipped by 1 base and J by 7 bases; unmatched bases: 9. The CDR3 loop reads CASSQVFGTSGSKNEQFF. CDR3 nucleotide sequence: TGTGCCAGCAGCCAAGTATTTGGGACTAGCGGGAGTAAAAATGAGCAGTTCTTC.

This chain uses TRBV5-1 with TRBJ2-3; 10 nucleotides align to TRBD2. Germline assignment: CDR1 SGHRS and CDR2 YFSETQ. The V segment lost 0 bases and the J segment 2 bases; nucleotides outside the gene matches: 12. This CDR3 is built from 19 residues. DNA for the CDR3: TGCGCCAGCAGCTTGGAAGCGGTGGCTAGCGGGGGCTACACAGATACGCAGTATTTT. It specifies CASSLEAVASGGYTDTQYF. Supplemented by reference TRBV5-1 and TRBJ2-3, the full variable domain reads KAGVTQTPRYLIKTRGQQVTLSCSPISGHRSVSWYQQTPGQGLQFLFEYFSETQRNKGNFPGRFSGRQFSNSRSEMNVSTLELGDSALYLCASSLEAVASGGYTDTQYFGPGTRLTVL.

This chain links TRBV9 with TRBJ1-1; D is undetermined. The CDR3 is made up of 15 amino acids. Trimming took 1 base from V and 1 from J, leaving 11 bases between them. Germline V gives CDR1 SGDLS, CDR2 YYNGEE. The CDR3 DNA reads as TGTGCCAGCAGCGTATTGGGTGGGAGGAACACTGAAGCTTTCTTT. Translated: CASSVLGGRNTEAFF.

The chain recombines TRBV25-1 with TRBJ2-1; D unresolved. V dropped 5 bases and J dropped 4 bases, with 3 bases sitting between them. Germline V gene sequence: CDR1 MGHDK, CDR2 SYGVNS. The CDR3 is made up of 11 amino acids. The CDR3 nucleotides read TGTGCCAGCAGTACATACAATGAGCAGTTCTTC. Protein: CASSTYNEQFF.

The chain is built from TRBV30 and TRBJ2-1; the D is unclear. The germline CDR1 and CDR2 sequences are GTSNPN and SVGIG (reference sequence). This CDR3 has 11 residues. V was pared by 1 base and J by 9 bases, with 7 bases between. Here the CDR3 DNA reads TGTGCCTGGAGTGGGGCCGGTGAGCAGTTCTTC. It is translated as CAWSGAGEQFF.

The rearrangement joins TRBV7-7 to TRBJ2-3; D perhaps matches TRBD1 (5 bases). Trimming shortened V by 1 base and J by 4 bases, and 9 bases separated the two germline ends. CDR1 is SSHAT and CDR2 is FNYEAQ in the germline V gene (reference sequence). CDR3 length: 14 amino acids. CDR3 DNA sequence: TGTGCCAGCAGCTTAGGTACAGGAGCAGATACGCAGTATTTT. Encoded protein: CASSLGTGADTQYF.

The V call is TRBV7-2, the J call TRBJ1-5; D gene ambiguous. Germline loops: CDR1 SGHTA, CDR2 FQGNSA. The CDR3 totals 13 residues. V was cut by 5 bases and J by 7 bases, with 12 bases left in between. This chain's CDR3 is CASSPSEEQPQHF. CDR3 nucleotide sequence: TGTGCCAGCAGCCCGTCCGAGGAGCAGCCCCAGCATTTT.

The rearrangement joins TRBV27 to TRBJ1-2, with a weak D call TRBD1 (5 bases). Germline-derived CDR1 and CDR2 are MNHEY and SMNVEV (reference sequence). The CDR3 has 16 amino acids. Trimming stripped 2 bases from V and 0 bases from J, with 13 bases between. CDR3 coding DNA: TGTGCCAGCAGTTTAGATCGAAGGGACTCTAACTATGGCTACACCTTC. Protein sequence: CASSLDRRDSNYGYTF.

The rearrangement links TRBV11-3 to TRBJ2-2; 7 positions agree with TRBD2. V was clipped by 4 bases and J by 3 bases; unmatched bases: 8. The CDR3 length is 16 residues. CDR1 is SGHNT and CDR2 is YENEEA in the germline V gene. CDR3 sequence reads: CASSSGRSVDTGELFF. CDR3 nucleotide sequence: TGTGCCAGCAGCTCCGGGAGGTCGGTTGACACCGGGGAGCTGTTTTTT.

CDR3 coding DNA: TGTGCCAGCAGTGACCCCGGACAGGGCAAGAACACTGAAGCTTTCTTT. This codes for CASSDPGQGKNTEAFF. The rearrangement links TRBV6-1 to TRBJ1-1; 8 positions agree with TRBD1. Per germline, CDR1 MNHNS and CDR2 SASEGT. The V gene end was trimmed by 3 bases and the J gene end by 1 base; junction bases not matched to a gene: 7. This CDR3 is 16 amino acids long.

The chain is built from TRBV7-9 and TRBJ1-1; the match to TRBD1 covers 9 bases. V lost 5 bases to trimming and J lost 2 bases; unmatched junction nucleotides: 6. In germline, CDR1 is SEHNR, CDR2 FQNEAQ (reference sequence). CDR3 length: 15 residues. CDR3: CASSAGGQGNTEAFF. CDR3 sequence (DNA): TGTGCCAGCAGCGCGGGGGGACAGGGAAACACTGAAGCTTTCTTT.

This chain uses TRBV3-1 (or the pseudogene TRBV3-2) with TRBJ2-5; 15 nucleotides align to TRBD2. The V gene end was trimmed by 4 bases and the J gene end by 4 bases; junction bases not matched to a gene: 4. The CDR3 runs to 16 residues. From germline, CDR1 is LGHDT and CDR2 YNNKEL (reference sequence). CDR3 protein: CASSPRTSGGAETQYF. CDR3 DNA: TGTGCCAGCAGCCCCCGGACTAGCGGGGGGGCAGAGACCCAGTACTTC.